The 3 T cell receptor beta chains in this list originate from one sample, sequenced in a study of CD8 T cells in Susac syndrome (dated by TCRdb to between 2018 and 2021). Libraries came from the immunoSEQ multiplex PCR assay. RNA was extracted with the RNeasy kit and about 0.5 to 1 ug was reverse transcribed using random hexamers. In TCRdb, the public reads were trimmed at Q25 with fastp and aligned with MiXCR, with productive beta chains retained. Each entry merges the rows of one CDR3 protein and shows their most common DNA and genes. This sample has about 140,000 distinct CDR3 sequences in its table, and around 94% of those were observed once. The ten biggest clones cover approximately 0.3% of the sample. What was sequenced was CD8+ T cells from PBMCs. The receptors shown here come from a human donor in good health.

This chain uses TRBV18 with TRBJ2-7; unclear D gene. The V gene lost 3 bases and the J gene lost 0 bases, with 12 bases spanning the gap. CDR1 KGHSH and CDR2 LQKENI come from the germline V gene. The CDR3 spans 15 residues. CDR3: CASSPADTYSYEQYF. The DNA of the CDR3 is TGTGCCAGCTCACCTGCTGACACCTACTCCTACGAGCAGTACTTC.

CDR3 in DNA: TGTGCCAGCAGGGGGCAGGGGCCGGGCTACACCTTC. Translation gives CASRGQGPGYTF. The chain couples TRBV2 to TRBJ1-2, with D possibly TRBD1 on 6 matching bases. V dropped 6 bases and J dropped 8 bases, with 13 bases sitting between them. The CDR3 runs 12 residues. Germline loops: CDR1 SNHLY, CDR2 FYNNEI.

The rearrangement links TRBV27 to TRBJ2-5; the D is unclear. V dropped 2 bases and J dropped 2 bases, with 6 bases sitting between them. The CDR3 has 13 amino acids. The germline V gene has CDR1 MNHEY and CDR2 SMNVEV (reference sequence). In DNA form, the CDR3 reads TGTGCCAGCAGTTTACACCAACAAGAGACCCAGTACTTC. As protein: CASSLHQQETQYF.